The source of this T cell receptor beta chain is a study of cytomegalovirus exposure and HLA in healthy donors. Use of 60 Vbeta and 13 Jbeta primers characterized the PCR. The method was immunoSEQ multiplex PCR; TCRdb's version includes in-frame clones alone and lacks a portion of them. The sample has over 85,000 clones, around 72% seen once; the top ten hold about 3.7%. The CDR3 contains 17 residues. V lost 0 bases and J lost 2; bases outside the gene matches: 9. Germline CDR1 LGHNA, CDR2 YSLEER. The V and J genes are TRBV4-3 and TRBJ2-7; 8 bases match TRBD2. The clonotype was recovered from a man in his forties in good health and CMV-seronegative. Sequencing input: PBMCs. CDR3 sequence reads: CASSQDLLAGNTYEQYF. The DNA of the CDR3 is TGCGCCAGCAGCCAAGATCTGTTAGCGGGGAATACCTACGAGCAGTACTTC.